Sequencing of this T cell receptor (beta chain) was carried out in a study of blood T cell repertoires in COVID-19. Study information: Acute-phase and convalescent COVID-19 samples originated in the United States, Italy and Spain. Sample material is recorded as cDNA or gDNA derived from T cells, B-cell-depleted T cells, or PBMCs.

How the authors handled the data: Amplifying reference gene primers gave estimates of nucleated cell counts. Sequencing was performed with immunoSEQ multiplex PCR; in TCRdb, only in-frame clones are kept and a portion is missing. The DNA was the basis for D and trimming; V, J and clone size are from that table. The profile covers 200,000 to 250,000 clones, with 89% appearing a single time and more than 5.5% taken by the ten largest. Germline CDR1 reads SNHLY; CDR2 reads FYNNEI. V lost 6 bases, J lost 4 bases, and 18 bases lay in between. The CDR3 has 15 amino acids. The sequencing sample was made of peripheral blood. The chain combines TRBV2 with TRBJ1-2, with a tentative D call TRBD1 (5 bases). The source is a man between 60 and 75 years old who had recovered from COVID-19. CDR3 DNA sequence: TGTGCCAGCAGCGCATACCCGAGACAGAGCTATGGCTACACCTTC. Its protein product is CASSAYPRQSYGYTF. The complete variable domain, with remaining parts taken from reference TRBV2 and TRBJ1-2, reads EPEVTQTPSHQVTQMGQEVILRCVPISNHLYFYWYRQILGQKVEFLVSFYNNEISEKSEIFDDQFSVERPDGSNFTLKIRSTKLEDSAMYFCASSAYPRQSYGYTFGSGTRLTVV.